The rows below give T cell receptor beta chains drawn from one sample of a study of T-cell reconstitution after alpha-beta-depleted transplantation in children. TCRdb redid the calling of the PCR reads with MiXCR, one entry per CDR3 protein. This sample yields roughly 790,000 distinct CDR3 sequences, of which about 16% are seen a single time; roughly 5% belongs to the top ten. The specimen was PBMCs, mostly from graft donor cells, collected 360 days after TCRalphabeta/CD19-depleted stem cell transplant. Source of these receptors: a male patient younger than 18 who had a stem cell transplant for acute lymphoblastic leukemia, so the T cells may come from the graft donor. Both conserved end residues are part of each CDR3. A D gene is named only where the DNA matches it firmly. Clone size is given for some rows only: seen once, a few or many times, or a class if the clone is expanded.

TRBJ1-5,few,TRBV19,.,TGTGCCAGTATGGTGGCTGGGGGGCAGCCCCAGCATTTT,CASMVAGGQPQHF
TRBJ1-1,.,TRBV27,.,TGTGCCAGCAGTTTAAAGTCAGGCCTAATGAACACTGAAGCTTTCTTT,CASSLKSGLMNTEAFF
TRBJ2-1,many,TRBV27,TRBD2,TGTGCCAGCAGTTTAGCGAGCGGGAGTCTGTCGAAGAATGAGCAGTTCTTC,CASSLASGSLSKNEQFF
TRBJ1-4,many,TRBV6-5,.,TGTGCCAGCAATACAGGGAGGGGGGGTGAAAAACTGTTTTTT,CASNTGRGGEKLFF
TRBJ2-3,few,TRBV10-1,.,TGCGCCAGCAACGGACAGTTCACAGATACGCAGTATTTT,CASNGQFTDTQYF
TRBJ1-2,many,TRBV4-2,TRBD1,TGTGCCAGCAGCCAAGAGGGACAGGGCGGCTATGGCTACACCTTC,CASSQEGQGGYGYTF
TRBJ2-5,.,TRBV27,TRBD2,TGTGCCAGCAGTTCTCCCAGCAGCGGGAGAGGAGAGACCCAGTACTTC,CASSSPSSGRGETQYF
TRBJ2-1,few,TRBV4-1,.,TGCGCCAGCAGCCAAGCGGGGGATGAGCAGTTCTTC,CASSQAGDEQFF
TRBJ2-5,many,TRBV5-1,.,TGCGCCAGCAGCTTAGGAGAAAGCCAAGAGACCCAGTACTTC,CASSLGESQETQYF
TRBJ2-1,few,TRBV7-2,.,TGTGCCAGCAGCTTATTTTTAGCGCGGGCTGAGCAGTTCTTC,CASSLFLARAEQFF
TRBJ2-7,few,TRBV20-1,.,TGCAGTGCTGACCGGGACTCCTACGAGCAGTACTTC,CSADRDSYEQYF
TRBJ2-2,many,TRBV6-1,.,TGTGCCAGCAGTAAAAACACCGGGGAGCTGTTTTTT,CASSKNTGELFF
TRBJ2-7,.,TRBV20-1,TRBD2,TGCAGTGCTAGAGATGCCACTAGCGGGACCTACGAGCAGTACTTC,CSARDATSGTYEQYF
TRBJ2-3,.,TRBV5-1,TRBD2,TGCGTCAGCAGCTTAGGGACTAGCGGGAGTACAGATACGCAGTATTTT,CVSSLGTSGSTDTQYF
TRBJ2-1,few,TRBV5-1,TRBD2,TGCGCCAGCAGCTTGGCCATCGGACTAGTATGGGAGAATGAGCAGTTCTTC,CASSLAIGLVWENEQFF